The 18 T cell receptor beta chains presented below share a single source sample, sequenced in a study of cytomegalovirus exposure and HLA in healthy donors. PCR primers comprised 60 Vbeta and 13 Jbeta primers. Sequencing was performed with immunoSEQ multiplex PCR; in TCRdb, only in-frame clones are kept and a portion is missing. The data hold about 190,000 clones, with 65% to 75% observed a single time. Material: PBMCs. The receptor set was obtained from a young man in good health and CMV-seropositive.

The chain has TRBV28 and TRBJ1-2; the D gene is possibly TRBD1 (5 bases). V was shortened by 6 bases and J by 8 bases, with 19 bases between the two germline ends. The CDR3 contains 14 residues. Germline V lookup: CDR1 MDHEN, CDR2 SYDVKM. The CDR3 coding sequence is TGTGCCAGCAGACCAGCGGGGGGGTCCGGGGGCTACACCTTC. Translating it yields CASRPAGGSGGYTF.

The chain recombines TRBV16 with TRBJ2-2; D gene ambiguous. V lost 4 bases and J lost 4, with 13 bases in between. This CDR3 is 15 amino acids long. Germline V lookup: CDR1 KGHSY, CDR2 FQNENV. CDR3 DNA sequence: TGTGCCAGCAGCCGTGTGAGAACAGCCACCGGGGAGCTGTTTTTT. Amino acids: CASSRVRTATGELFF.

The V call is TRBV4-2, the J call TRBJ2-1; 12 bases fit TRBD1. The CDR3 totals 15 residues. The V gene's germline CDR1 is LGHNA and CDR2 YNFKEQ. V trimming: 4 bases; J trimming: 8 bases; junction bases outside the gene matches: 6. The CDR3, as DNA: TGTGCCAGCAGCCTCCAGGGACAGGGGGCCTATGAGCAGTTCTTC. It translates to CASSLQGQGAYEQFF.

CDR3 sequence (DNA): TGTGCCAGCAGCCCTTGGGACAGGCAAGAGACCCAGTACTTC. It yields the protein CASSPWDRQETQYF. The chain joins TRBV28 to TRBJ2-5, with 8 bases that match TRBD1. Germline V gene data show CDR1 as MDHEN and CDR2 as SYDVKM. The CDR3 contains 14 residues. The J segment lost 2 bases and the V segment lost 6 bases, leaving 5 bases of the junction unmatched.

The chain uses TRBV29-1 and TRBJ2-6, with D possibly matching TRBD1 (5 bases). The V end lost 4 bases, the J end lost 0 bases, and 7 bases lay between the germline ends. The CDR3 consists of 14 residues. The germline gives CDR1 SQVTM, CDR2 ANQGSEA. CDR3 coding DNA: TGCAGCGTTGGACAGTTCTCTGGGGCCAACGTCCTGACTTTC. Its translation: CSVGQFSGANVLTF.

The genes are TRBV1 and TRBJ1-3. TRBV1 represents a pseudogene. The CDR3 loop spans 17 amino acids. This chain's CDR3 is CTSSQERVGSSGNTIYF. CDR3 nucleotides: TGCACCAGCAGCCAAGAGAGGGTAGGGAGCTCTGGAAACACCATATATTTT.

Here the CDR3 DNA reads TGTGCCAGCAGCCCGATAGCGGGGGAGGCGAAAGATACGCAGTATTTT. This translates into CASSPIAGEAKDTQYF. V is TRBV7-3 and J is TRBJ2-3, with 9 bases lining up with TRBD2. The CDR3 consists of 16 residues. V gave up 5 bases and J gave up 5 bases; unmatched junction bases: 11. Germline CDR1 SGHTA, CDR2 FQGTGA.

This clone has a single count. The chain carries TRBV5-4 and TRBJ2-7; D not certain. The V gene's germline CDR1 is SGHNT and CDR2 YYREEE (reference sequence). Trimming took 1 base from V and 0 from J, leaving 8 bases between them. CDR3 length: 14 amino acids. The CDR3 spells CASSLNTNSYEQYF. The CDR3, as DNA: TGTGCCAGCAGCTTGAATACAAACTCCTACGAGCAGTACTTC.

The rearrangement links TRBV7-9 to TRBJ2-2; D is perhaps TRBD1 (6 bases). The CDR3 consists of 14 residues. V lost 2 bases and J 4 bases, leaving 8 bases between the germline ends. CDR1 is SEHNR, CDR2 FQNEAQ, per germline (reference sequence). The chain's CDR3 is CASSLTGFTGELFF. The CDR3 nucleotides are TGTGCCAGCAGCTTAACAGGGTTCACCGGGGAGCTGTTTTTT.

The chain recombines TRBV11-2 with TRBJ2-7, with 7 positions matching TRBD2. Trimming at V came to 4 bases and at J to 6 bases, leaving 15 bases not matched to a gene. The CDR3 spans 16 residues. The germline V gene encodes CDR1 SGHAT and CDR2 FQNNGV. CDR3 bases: TGTGCCAGCAGCTCAGGTGGGGGGGGATCTTGGGTCGAGCAGTACTTC. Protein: CASSSGGGGSWVEQYF.

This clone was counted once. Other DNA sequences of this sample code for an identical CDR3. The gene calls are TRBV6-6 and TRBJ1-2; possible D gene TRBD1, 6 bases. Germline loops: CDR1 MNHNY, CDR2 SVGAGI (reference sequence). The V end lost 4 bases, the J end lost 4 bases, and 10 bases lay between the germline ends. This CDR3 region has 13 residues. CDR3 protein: CASSSQGPYGYTF. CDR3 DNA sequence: TGTGCCAGCAGTTCACAGGGTCCCTATGGCTACACCTTC.

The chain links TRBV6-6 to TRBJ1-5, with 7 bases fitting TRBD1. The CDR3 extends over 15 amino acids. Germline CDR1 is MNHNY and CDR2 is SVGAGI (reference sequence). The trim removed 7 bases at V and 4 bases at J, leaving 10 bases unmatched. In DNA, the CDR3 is TGTGCCAGCACCAAAGGGGACAGTTCTAATCAGCCCCAGCATTTT. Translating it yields CASTKGDSSNQPQHF.

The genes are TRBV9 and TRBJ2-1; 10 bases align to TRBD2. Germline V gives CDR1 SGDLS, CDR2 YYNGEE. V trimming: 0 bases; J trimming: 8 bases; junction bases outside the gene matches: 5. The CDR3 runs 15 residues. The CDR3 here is CASSVAAGGPYEQFF. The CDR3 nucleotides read TGTGCCAGCAGCGTAGCAGCGGGGGGGCCCTATGAGCAGTTCTTC.

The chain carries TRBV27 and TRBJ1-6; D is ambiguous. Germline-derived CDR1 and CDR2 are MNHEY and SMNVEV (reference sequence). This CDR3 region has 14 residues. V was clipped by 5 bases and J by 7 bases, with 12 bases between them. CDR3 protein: CASSLGSKNSPLHF. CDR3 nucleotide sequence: TGTGCCAGCAGTCTGGGGAGTAAAAATTCACCCCTCCACTTT.

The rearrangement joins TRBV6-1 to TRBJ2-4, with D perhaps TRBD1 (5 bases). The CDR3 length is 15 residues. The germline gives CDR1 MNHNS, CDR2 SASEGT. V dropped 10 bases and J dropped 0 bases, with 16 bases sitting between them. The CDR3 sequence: CATAQGDLAKNIQYF. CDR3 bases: TGTGCCACCGCCCAGGGCGATCTAGCCAAAAACATTCAGTACTTC.

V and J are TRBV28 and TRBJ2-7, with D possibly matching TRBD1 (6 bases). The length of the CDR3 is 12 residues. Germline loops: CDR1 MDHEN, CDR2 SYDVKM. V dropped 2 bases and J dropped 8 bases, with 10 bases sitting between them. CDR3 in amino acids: CASSLADRQQYF. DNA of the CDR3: TGTGCCAGCAGTTTAGCCGACAGGCAGCAGTACTTC.

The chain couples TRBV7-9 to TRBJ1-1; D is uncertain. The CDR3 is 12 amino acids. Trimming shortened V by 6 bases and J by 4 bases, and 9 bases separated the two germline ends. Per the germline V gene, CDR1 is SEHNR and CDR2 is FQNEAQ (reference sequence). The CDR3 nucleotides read TGTGCCAGCAGTCTATATGGCACTGAAGCTTTCTTT. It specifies CASSLYGTEAFF.

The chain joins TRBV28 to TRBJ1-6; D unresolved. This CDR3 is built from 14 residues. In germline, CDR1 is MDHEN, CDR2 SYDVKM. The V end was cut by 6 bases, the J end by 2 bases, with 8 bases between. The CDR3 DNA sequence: TGTGCCAGCAGAACGGCGGCCTATAATTCACCCCTCCACTTT. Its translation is CASRTAAYNSPLHF.